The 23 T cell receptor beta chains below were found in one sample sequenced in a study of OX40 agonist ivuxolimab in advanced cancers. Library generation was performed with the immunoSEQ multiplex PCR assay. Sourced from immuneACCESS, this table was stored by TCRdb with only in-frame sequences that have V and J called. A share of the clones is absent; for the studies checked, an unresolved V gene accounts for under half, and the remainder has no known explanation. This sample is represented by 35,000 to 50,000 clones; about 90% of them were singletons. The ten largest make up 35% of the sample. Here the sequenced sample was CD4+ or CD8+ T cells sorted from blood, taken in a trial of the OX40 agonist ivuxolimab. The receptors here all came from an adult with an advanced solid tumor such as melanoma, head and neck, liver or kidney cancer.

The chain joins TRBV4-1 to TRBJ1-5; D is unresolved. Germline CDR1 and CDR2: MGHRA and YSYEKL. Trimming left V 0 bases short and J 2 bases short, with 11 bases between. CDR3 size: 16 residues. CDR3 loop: CASSQELGIRNQPQHF. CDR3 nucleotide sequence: TGCGCCAGCAGCCAAGAGTTGGGTATCCGCAATCAGCCCCAGCATTTT.

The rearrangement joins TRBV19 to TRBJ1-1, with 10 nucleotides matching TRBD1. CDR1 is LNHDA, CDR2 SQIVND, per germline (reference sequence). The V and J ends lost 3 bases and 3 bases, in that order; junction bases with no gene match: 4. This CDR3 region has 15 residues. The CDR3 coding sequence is TGTGCCAGTAGTATGGGACAGGGGAGGGACACTGAAGCTTTCTTT. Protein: CASSMGQGRDTEAFF.

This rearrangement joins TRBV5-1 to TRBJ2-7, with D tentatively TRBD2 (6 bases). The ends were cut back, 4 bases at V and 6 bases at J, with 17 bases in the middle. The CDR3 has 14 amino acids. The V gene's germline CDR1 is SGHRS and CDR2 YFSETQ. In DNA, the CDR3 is TGCGCCAGCAGCGCCGTTGGCGGGATGGTCGAGCAGTACTTC. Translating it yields CASSAVGGMVEQYF.

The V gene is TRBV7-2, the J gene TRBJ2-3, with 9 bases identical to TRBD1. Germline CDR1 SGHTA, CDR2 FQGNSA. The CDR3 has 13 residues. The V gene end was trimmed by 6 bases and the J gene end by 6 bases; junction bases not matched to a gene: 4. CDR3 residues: CASSPGQGDTQYF. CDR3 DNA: TGTGCCAGCAGTCCCGGACAGGGGGATACGCAGTATTTT.

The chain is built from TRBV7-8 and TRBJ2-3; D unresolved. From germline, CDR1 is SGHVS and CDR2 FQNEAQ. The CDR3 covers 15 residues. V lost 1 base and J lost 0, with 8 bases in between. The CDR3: CASSLVPVSTDTQYF. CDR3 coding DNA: TGTGCCAGCAGCTTAGTCCCCGTTAGCACAGATACGCAGTATTTT.

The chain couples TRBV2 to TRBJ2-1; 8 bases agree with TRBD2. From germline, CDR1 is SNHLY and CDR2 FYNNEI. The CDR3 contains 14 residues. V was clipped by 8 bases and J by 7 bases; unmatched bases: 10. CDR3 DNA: TGTGCCAGCCTAGAGCGGGAGACGTCAAATGAGCAGTTCTTC. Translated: CASLERETSNEQFF.

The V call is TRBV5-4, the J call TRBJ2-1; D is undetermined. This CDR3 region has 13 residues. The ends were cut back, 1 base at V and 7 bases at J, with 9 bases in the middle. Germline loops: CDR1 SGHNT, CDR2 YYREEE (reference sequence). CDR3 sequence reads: CASSLNGGNEQFF. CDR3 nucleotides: TGTGCCAGCAGCTTGAACGGCGGAAATGAGCAGTTCTTC.

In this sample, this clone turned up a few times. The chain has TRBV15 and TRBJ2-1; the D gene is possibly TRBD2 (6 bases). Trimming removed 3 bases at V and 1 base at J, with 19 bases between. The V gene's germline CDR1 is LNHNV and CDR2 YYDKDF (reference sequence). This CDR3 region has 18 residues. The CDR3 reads CATSRRVAGTDSYNEQFF. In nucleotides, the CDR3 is TGTGCCACCAGCAGGAGAGTGGCGGGGACGGATTCCTACAATGAGCAGTTCTTC.

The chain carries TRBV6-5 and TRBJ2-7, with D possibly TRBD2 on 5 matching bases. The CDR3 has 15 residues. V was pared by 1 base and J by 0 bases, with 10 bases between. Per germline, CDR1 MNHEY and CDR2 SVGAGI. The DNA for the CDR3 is TGTGCCAGCAGTTACTTCCCTAGCAGCTCCTACGAGCAGTACTTC. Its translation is CASSYFPSSSYEQYF.

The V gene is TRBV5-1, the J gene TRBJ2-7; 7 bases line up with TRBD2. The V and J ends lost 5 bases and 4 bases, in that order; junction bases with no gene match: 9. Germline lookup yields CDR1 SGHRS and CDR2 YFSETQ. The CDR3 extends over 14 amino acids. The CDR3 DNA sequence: TGCGCCAGCAGTCCAGCGGGAAATGTGTACGAGCAGTACTTC. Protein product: CASSPAGNVYEQYF.

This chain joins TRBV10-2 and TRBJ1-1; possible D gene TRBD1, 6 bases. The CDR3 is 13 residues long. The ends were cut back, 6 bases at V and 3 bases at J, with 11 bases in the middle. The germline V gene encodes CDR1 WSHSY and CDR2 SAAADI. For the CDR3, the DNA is TGCGCCAGCAGGGGACAAACTTACACTGAAGCTTTCTTT. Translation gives CASRGQTYTEAFF.

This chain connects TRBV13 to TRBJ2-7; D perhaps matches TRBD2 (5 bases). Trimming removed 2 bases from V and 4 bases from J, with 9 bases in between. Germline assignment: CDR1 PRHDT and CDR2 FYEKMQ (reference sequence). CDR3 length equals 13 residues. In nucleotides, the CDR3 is TGTGCCAGCAGCTTACGGGATCAATACGAGCAGTACTTC. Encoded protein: CASSLRDQYEQYF.

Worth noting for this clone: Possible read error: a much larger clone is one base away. As DNA, the CDR3 is TGCGCCAGCAGCCAAGAACCCCATCAGCCCCAGCATTTT. Protein product: CASSQEPHQPQHF. V is TRBV4-1 and J is TRBJ1-5; no definite D call. Trimming removed 0 bases at V and 5 bases at J, with 5 bases between. The germline gives CDR1 MGHRA, CDR2 YSYEKL. The CDR3 is 13 amino acids.

The CDR3 DNA is TGTGCCAGCAATGGAGGGACAGGGCATAATTCACCCCTCCACTTT. Encoded protein: CASNGGTGHNSPLHF. The chain has TRBV28 and TRBJ1-6; TRBD1 matches 9 bases. V trimming: 7 bases; J trimming: 5 bases; junction bases outside the gene matches: 6. Germline assignment: CDR1 MDHEN and CDR2 SYDVKM. This CDR3 contains 15 residues.

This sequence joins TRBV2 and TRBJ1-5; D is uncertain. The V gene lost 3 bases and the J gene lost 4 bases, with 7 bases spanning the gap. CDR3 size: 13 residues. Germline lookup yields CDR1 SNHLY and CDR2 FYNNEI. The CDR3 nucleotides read TGTGCCAGCAGTGAGGGAACGAATCAGCCCCAGCATTTT. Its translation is CASSEGTNQPQHF.

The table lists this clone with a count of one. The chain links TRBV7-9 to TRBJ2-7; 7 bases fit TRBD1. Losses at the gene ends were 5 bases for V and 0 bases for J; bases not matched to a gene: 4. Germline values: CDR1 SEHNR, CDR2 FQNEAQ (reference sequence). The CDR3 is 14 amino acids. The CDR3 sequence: CASSPQGVSYEQYF. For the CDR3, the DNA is TGTGCCAGCAGCCCGCAGGGGGTCTCCTACGAGCAGTACTTC.

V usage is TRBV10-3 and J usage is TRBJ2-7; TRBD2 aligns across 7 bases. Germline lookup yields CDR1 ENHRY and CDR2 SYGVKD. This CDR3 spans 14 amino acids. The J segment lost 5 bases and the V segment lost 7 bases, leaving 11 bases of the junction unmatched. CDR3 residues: CAIIDASGLDEQYF. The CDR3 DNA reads TGTGCCATCATCGATGCTAGCGGTTTGGACGAGCAGTACTTC.

The CDR3 DNA reads TGTGCCAGCAGAGGGACCGCAACTAATGAAAAACTGTTTTTT. It specifies CASRGTATNEKLFF. This chain links TRBV5-4 with TRBJ1-4; a possible D gene is TRBD1 (5 bases). CDR1 SGHNT and CDR2 YYREEE come from the germline V gene (reference sequence). This CDR3 comprises 14 residues. Between the trimmed V and J ends, which lost 5 bases and 0 bases, there was a span of 8 bases.

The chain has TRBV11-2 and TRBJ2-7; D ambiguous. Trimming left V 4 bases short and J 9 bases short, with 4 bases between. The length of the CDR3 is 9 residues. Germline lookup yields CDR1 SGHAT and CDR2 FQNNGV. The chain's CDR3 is CASSSGQYF. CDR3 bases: TGTGCCAGCAGCTCTGGGCAGTACTTC.

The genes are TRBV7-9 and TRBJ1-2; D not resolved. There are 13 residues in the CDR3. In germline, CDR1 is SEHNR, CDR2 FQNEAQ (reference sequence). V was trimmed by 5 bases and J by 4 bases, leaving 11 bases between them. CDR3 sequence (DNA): TGTGCCAGCAGCGCTGGACTCTTCTATGGCTACACCTTC. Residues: CASSAGLFYGYTF.

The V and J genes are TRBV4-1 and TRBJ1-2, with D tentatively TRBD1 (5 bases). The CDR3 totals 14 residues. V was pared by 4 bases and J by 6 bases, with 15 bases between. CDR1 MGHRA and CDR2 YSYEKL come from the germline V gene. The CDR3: CASSRLGGMDGYTF. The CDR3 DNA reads TGCGCCAGCAGCCGGCTGGGGGGGATGGATGGCTACACCTTC.

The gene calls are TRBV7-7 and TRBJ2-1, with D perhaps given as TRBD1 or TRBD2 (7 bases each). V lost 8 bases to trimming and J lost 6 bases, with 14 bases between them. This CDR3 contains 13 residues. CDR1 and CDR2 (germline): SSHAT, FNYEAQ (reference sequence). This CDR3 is CASGRGPGNEQFF. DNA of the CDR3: TGTGCCAGCGGGAGGGGGCCTGGCAATGAGCAGTTCTTC.

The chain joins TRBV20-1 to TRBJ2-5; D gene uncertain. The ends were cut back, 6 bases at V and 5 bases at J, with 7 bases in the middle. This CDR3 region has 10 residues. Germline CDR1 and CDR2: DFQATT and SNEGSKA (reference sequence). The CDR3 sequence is CSALGETQYF. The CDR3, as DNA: TGCAGTGCACTCGGTGAGACCCAGTACTTC.